This T cell receptor beta chain emerged from a study of vaccination effects on CD4 cells after COVID-19 (dated by TCRdb to between 2021 and 2023). In the study overall: Each participant received two doses of an mRNA SARS-CoV-2 vaccine, either BNT162b2 or mRNA-1273. Pre-vaccine samples were drawn from a couple of convalescent patients 16 days and one week before the first dose, at 142 and 148 days after COVID-19 diagnosis. The study compared SARS-CoV-2 spike-specific CD4+ TCR repertoires before and after mRNA vaccination in COVID-19 convalescent patients and infection-naive vaccine recipients. A total of 10 COVID-19 convalescent patients and a few SARS-CoV-2-naive healthy vaccine recipients were included in the full study. In the study, cultures from other donors were sequenced using the Oncomine TCR Beta short-read assay on an Illumina iSeq 100.

The library was produced with the immunoSEQ multiplex PCR assay. DNA from the CD4+ T cells that had been cultured and isolated underwent TCR beta CDR3 sequencing. Regarding the original processing steps: Non-productive TCR sequences were removed, reads were trimmed to the CDR3 region, and CDR3s of at least 7 amino acids were retained. The MANAFEST web app was used to identify antigen-specific clonotypes by comparing expansion in peptide wells with expansion in reference cultures. To count as positive, a clone had to show expansion at FDR<0.05 compared with the reference and with all other wells, an odds ratio above 5, and a frequency above 0.1% in two replicate wells. A clonotype was defined as cross-reactive if the clonotype was significantly expanded both in SARS-CoV-2 spike wells and in at least one common cold coronavirus spike condition. Levenshtein distance calculated with the stringdist R package was used to assess CDR3 similarity, and unrooted trees were constructed with ape in R 3.6.1. TCRdb retrieved this table from immuneACCESS and kept in-frame rearrangements only. Not all clones are present; in checked studies, unresolved V genes account for under half, and no reason is known for the remainder. The D gene and trimming were derived from the DNA, and the V and J assignments and clone size from that table. Here the sample has 40,000 or so clones; roughly four fifths occur a single time. The ten largest clonotypes hold around 30% of the sample.

Notes on this clone: There is no known antigen for this receptor. Per-nucleotide qualities are absent, and no much larger clonotype sits a single base away.

The research as a whole found: The study was limited by a small number of convalescent patients, and early post-infection timepoints were lacking. In convalescent patients, the post-vaccine spike-reactive repertoire was composed mainly of new vaccine-induced clones that were largely distinct from infection-induced clones. Clones induced by infection and clones induced by vaccination both contracted markedly at late timepoints after vaccination, which fits with T cell responses waning over time.

V and J are trimmed by 5 bases and 4 bases, and the gene matches miss 3 bases of the junction. CDR1 SGHAT and CDR2 FQNNGV are derived from the germline V gene. Including the terminal cysteine and phenylalanine, the CDR3 comprises 14 residues. Solely the CDR3 DNA is kept, with 42 bases framed from the first base. In the ViraFEST assay, PBMC were stimulated with viral peptide pools, and antigen-specific CD4+ T cell clonotypes were then identified by expansion using TCR sequencing. After roughly 11 days of culture, CD4+ T cells were isolated with the EasySep CD4+ T cell isolation kit. PCR-confirmed SARS-CoV-2 infection had occurred in convalescent patients between March and December 2020, before the Alpha, Beta and Delta variants emerged in the United States. Some 2 million PBMC per well were cultured with 8.5 to 10 ug/ml peptides in IMDM containing about 5% human AB serum, 8.5 to 10 IU/ml IL-2 and gentamicin. On days 3 and 7, half of the culture medium was replaced with fresh IL-2-containing medium. Unless noted otherwise, every peptide stimulation condition was cultured in triplicate wells. Using Ficoll-Paque Plus gradient centrifugation, PBMC were separated from whole blood and then either used fresh or cryopreserved at -140C. The QIAamp micro DNA kit was used to extract genomic DNA from the cultured CD4+ T cells.

Specimen: CD4+ T cells from PBMCs cultured with a peptide pool, collected before COVID-19 vaccination. This clonotype was sampled from a human donor who had a prior SARS-CoV-2 infection. The chain employs TRBV11-2 and TRBJ1-3, and 9 bases in between align with TRBD1. The base sequence is TGTGCCAGCAGCCACAGGGGGCCAGGAAACACCATATATTTT. This codes for CASSHRGPGNTIYF.